These T cell receptor beta chains were read from a single sample in a study of blood T cells in healthy people across ages. TCRdb fed the 5' RACE reads into MiXCR, producing one record per CDR3 protein. The table has about 1.8 million distinct CDR3 sequences, around half seen once; the top ten hold around 2.1%. The sample taken for sequencing was blood. Every receptor here comes from a woman in her forties in good health. CDR3s include the opening cysteine and the closing phenylalanine or tryptophan. A D gene is named only where the DNA matches it firmly. Clone size is not always given. Where it is, it says once, few, many or a class for expanded clones.

>NA|TRBV5-1|TRBJ1-1|NA
CASSLVVTVNTEAFF
TGCGCCAGCAGCTTGGTTGTGACCGTGAACACTGAAGCTTTCTTT
>NA|TRBV5-1|TRBJ2-3|NA
CASSFYGGGTDTQYF
TGCGCCAGCAGCTTCTATGGGGGCGGCACAGATACGCAGTATTTT
>NA|TRBV29-1|TRBJ1-1|TRBD1
CSVRRDSSDTEAFF
TGCAGCGTCCGCCGGGACAGTTCGGACACTGAAGCTTTCTTT
>NA|TRBV6-4|TRBJ2-7|TRBD2
CASRLSGGEPHYEQYF
TGTGCCAGCAGGCTTAGCGGGGGGGAACCTCATTACGAGCAGTACTTC
>NA|TRBV9|TRBJ1-2|NA
CASSVAPLLAEDYGYTF
TGTGCCAGCAGCGTAGCCCCCTTACTGGCAGAGGACTATGGCTACACCTTC
>NA|TRBV29-1|TRBJ2-1|TRBD1
CSVRTGAGNEQFF
TGCAGCGTAAGGACAGGGGCAGGGAATGAGCAGTTCTTC
>NA|TRBV7-6|TRBJ2-1|NA
CASSLFGTVRTNEQFF
TGTGCCAGCAGCTTATTCGGGACCGTAAGGACCAATGAGCAGTTCTTC
>NA|TRBV20-1|TRBJ1-6|NA
CSAPHPQGAGSPLHF
TGCAGTGCTCCCCACCCACAGGGTGCGGGCTCACCCCTCCACTTT
>NA|TRBV6-2/TRBV6-3|TRBJ2-5|NA
CASPTQGFLIVQETQYF
TGTGCCAGCCCTACCCAGGGCTTTCTCATCGTTCAAGAGACCCAGTACTTC
>once|TRBV20-1|TRBJ1-5|NA
CSAPTGGRGNQPQHF
TGCAGTGCTCCGACAGGCGGGCGGGGGAATCAGCCCCAGCATTTT
>NA|TRBV28|TRBJ1-5|NA
CASSHPAGLGNQPQHF
TGTGCCAGCAGTCATCCGGCGGGCTTAGGCAATCAGCCCCAGCATTTT
>many|TRBV25-1|TRBJ2-7|NA
CASSAPSYEQYF
TGTGCCAGCAGCGCCCCCTCCTACGAGCAGTACTTC
>NA|TRBV6-2/TRBV6-3|TRBJ2-3|NA
CASSGMEGDTQYF
TGTGCCAGCAGTGGGATGGAGGGGGATACGCAGTATTTT
>few|TRBV20-1|TRBJ2-5|NA
CSALTGTQYF
TGCAGTGCTTTGACAGGGACCCAGTACTTC
>few|TRBV6-5|TRBJ1-2|NA
CASRGSRYTF
TGTGCCAGCAGGGGGTCTCGCTACACCTTC
>NA|TRBV6-5|TRBJ2-7|NA
CASSPDSGSYEQYF
TGTGCCAGCAGTCCCGATTCCGGGTCCTACGAGCAGTACTTC
>NA|TRBV12-3/TRBV12-4|TRBJ2-1|TRBD1
CASILEGTGGNYEQFF
TGTGCCAGCATTCTCGAGGGGACAGGGGGCAACTATGAGCAGTTCTTC
>NA|TRBV9|TRBJ2-3|NA
CASSVGTASDAQYF
TGTGCCAGCAGCGTAGGAACAGCCTCAGATGCGCAGTATTTT
>few|TRBV5-6|TRBJ2-7|NA
CASWKTGTATYEQYF
TGTGCCAGCTGGAAGACCGGGACCGCGACCTACGAGCAGTACTTC
>few|TRBV29-1|TRBJ2-7|TRBD2
CSVRTSSNEQYF
TGCAGCGTAAGGACTAGCTCTAACGAGCAGTACTTC
>NA|TRBV6-5|TRBJ2-4|NA
CASSQTDRNIQYF
TGTGCCAGCAGTCAAACCGACAGAAACATTCAGTACTTC
>many|TRBV7-2|TRBJ2-7|TRBD1
CASSLDRGLSYEQYF
TGTGCCAGCAGCCTGGACAGGGGGCTATCCTACGAGCAGTACTTC
>many|TRBV27|TRBJ1-2|NA
CASSLSANYGYTF
TGTGCCAGCAGTTTATCCGCGAACTATGGCTACACCTTC
>few|TRBV7-3|TRBJ2-1|NA
CASSSLDRTNEQFF
TGTGCCAGCAGCTCCCTCGACCGGACCAATGAGCAGTTCTTC
>NA|TRBV10-3|TRBJ2-4|NA
CAISEPIGAKNIQYF
TGTGCCATCAGTGAGCCAATCGGAGCCAAAAACATTCAGTACTTC
>few|TRBV29-1|TRBJ2-7|TRBD2
CSAFGLAGYEQYF
TGCAGCGCTTTTGGACTAGCGGGTTACGAGCAGTACTTC
>NA|TRBV29-1|TRBJ2-7|NA
CSVDMGRSGYEQYF
TGCAGCGTTGACATGGGTCGGTCGGGCTACGAGCAGTACTTC
>NA|TRBV27|TRBJ2-2|NA
CASSLSGDGELFF
TGTGCCAGCAGTTTATCAGGTGACGGGGAGCTGTTTTTT
>once|TRBV7-8|TRBJ2-1|NA
CASSSRTERYNEQFF
TGTGCCAGCAGCTCACGGACAGAGAGATACAATGAGCAGTTCTTC
>NA|TRBV14|TRBJ2-1|TRBD2
CASSPRPGTSGGTPFF
TGTGCCAGCAGCCCACGTCCCGGGACTAGCGGGGGGACTCCGTTCTTC
>NA|TRBV7-2|TRBJ2-5|NA
CASSPNYLETQYF
TGTGCCAGCAGCCCTAACTATCTAGAGACCCAGTACTTC
>NA|TRBV15|TRBJ2-1|NA
CATSSEAAAWGNEQFF
TGTGCCACCAGCAGCGAAGCGGCAGCTTGGGGGAATGAGCAGTTCTTC
>NA|TRBV7-2|TRBJ2-5|TRBD2
CASSLKTSGLQETQYF
TGTGCCAGCAGCTTAAAAACTAGCGGGCTACAAGAGACCCAGTACTTC
>few|TRBV7-2|TRBJ2-5|NA
CASSLALVWPGRETQYF
TGTGCCAGCAGCTTAGCGTTGGTCTGGCCGGGGAGAGAGACCCAGTACTTC
>NA|TRBV6-1|TRBJ1-4|TRBD1
CASRGRTGNEKLFF
TGTGCCAGCCGCGGGAGGACAGGGAATGAAAAACTGTTTTTT
>NA|TRBV20-1|TRBJ2-3|NA
CSALGQRTDTQYF
TGCAGTGCTCTCGGGCAACGAACAGATACGCAGTATTTT